Listed below are T cell receptor beta chains from one sample, sequenced in a study of blood T cell repertoires in COVID-19. The table came from immunoSEQ multiplex PCR; TCRdb's copy has only in-frame clones and leaves some out. Here the sample spans 340,000 or so clones, about nine tenths being singletons. Sequencing used peripheral blood. These receptors originate from a man aged 45-60 years with active or convalescent COVID-19. Both conserved end residues are part of each CDR3. D genes are given only for firm matches. The size field is filled for only some rows; it gives once, few, many or a size class.

v_call: TRBV28; d_call: .; clone_size: .; j_call: TRBJ2-3; cdr3_nt: TGTGCCAGCAGTTTTTCAGCAGATACGCAGTATTTT; cdr3_aa: CASSFSADTQYF
v_call: TRBV6-5; d_call: .; clone_size: .; j_call: TRBJ1-2; cdr3_nt: TGTGCCAGCAAACTCGACGGGACATATGGCTACACCTTC; cdr3_aa: CASKLDGTYGYTF
v_call: TRBV24-1; d_call: TRBD2; clone_size: .; j_call: TRBJ2-3; cdr3_nt: TGTGCCACCAGTGATCGAGCGGGATCGCAGTATTTT; cdr3_aa: CATSDRAGSQYF
v_call: TRBV6-6; d_call: .; clone_size: .; j_call: TRBJ2-1; cdr3_nt: TGTGCCAGCAGTAGACAGGACAATGAGCAGTTCTTC; cdr3_aa: CASSRQDNEQFF
v_call: TRBV7-2; d_call: TRBD2; clone_size: .; j_call: TRBJ2-5; cdr3_nt: TGTGCCAGCAGCTCGGGAAGAGCGGGGGGGCACGAGACCCAGTACTTC; cdr3_aa: CASSSGRAGGHETQYF
v_call: TRBV6-8; d_call: .; clone_size: .; j_call: TRBJ1-4; cdr3_nt: TGTGCCAGCAGTTACCCGGGAAAACTGTTTTTT; cdr3_aa: CASSYPGKLFF
v_call: TRBV28; d_call: TRBD1; clone_size: .; j_call: TRBJ2-1; cdr3_nt: TGTGCCAGCAGTTTCGCTCAGGGGGCCTACAATGAGCAGTTCTTC; cdr3_aa: CASSFAQGAYNEQFF
v_call: TRBV5-1; d_call: TRBD1; clone_size: .; j_call: TRBJ2-1; cdr3_nt: TGCGCCAGCAGCTTAGGGACAGGGAGTTACAATGAGCAGTTCTTC; cdr3_aa: CASSLGTGSYNEQFF
v_call: TRBV11-1; d_call: TRBD1; clone_size: .; j_call: TRBJ2-1; cdr3_nt: TGTGCCAGCAAGGGGGCCAGGGGCTCCTACAATGAGCAGTTCTTC; cdr3_aa: CASKGARGSYNEQFF
v_call: TRBV10-2; d_call: TRBD1; clone_size: .; j_call: TRBJ1-2; cdr3_nt: TGCGCCAGCAGTGAAGGACAGGCCTACTATGGCTACACCTTC; cdr3_aa: CASSEGQAYYGYTF
v_call: TRBV6-5; d_call: TRBD1; clone_size: .; j_call: TRBJ2-5; cdr3_nt: TGTGCCAGCAGTTACAGGACAGGGACCCAGTACTTC; cdr3_aa: CASSYRTGTQYF
v_call: TRBV28; d_call: .; clone_size: .; j_call: TRBJ1-2; cdr3_nt: TGTGCCAGCACCACTTCCTATGGCTACACCTTC; cdr3_aa: CASTTSYGYTF
v_call: TRBV7-2; d_call: .; clone_size: .; j_call: TRBJ2-5; cdr3_nt: TGTGCCAGCAGCTTACAGGGTTTGGAGACCCAGTACTTC; cdr3_aa: CASSLQGLETQYF
v_call: TRBV24-1; d_call: .; clone_size: .; j_call: TRBJ2-5; cdr3_nt: TGTGCCACCATGCCGGGCGGGACCCAAGAGACCCAGTACTTC; cdr3_aa: CATMPGGTQETQYF
v_call: TRBV5-1; d_call: TRBD2; clone_size: .; j_call: TRBJ2-3; cdr3_nt: TGCGCCAGCAGCTTGGGCGGGAGGGTGACAGATACGCAGTATTTT; cdr3_aa: CASSLGGRVTDTQYF
v_call: TRBV7-2; d_call: TRBD1; clone_size: .; j_call: TRBJ2-1; cdr3_nt: TGTGCCAGCAGCTCACGACAGGGGAACAATGAGCAGTTCTTC; cdr3_aa: CASSSRQGNNEQFF
v_call: TRBV10-3; d_call: .; clone_size: .; j_call: TRBJ2-3; cdr3_nt: TGTGCCATCAGTGTTGGGGGCCCCTCGGATACGCAGTATTTT; cdr3_aa: CAISVGGPSDTQYF
v_call: TRBV2; d_call: .; clone_size: .; j_call: TRBJ1-2; cdr3_nt: TGTGCCAGCAGCACACAGGGAAACTATGGCTACACCTTC; cdr3_aa: CASSTQGNYGYTF
v_call: TRBV2; d_call: .; clone_size: .; j_call: TRBJ1-1; cdr3_nt: TGTGCCAGCAGCAAAGGGGGGGATGTTGAAGCTTTCTTT; cdr3_aa: CASSKGGDVEAFF
v_call: TRBV29-1; d_call: .; clone_size: .; j_call: TRBJ1-1; cdr3_nt: TGCAGCGTTCGGACAGCGCCGAACACTGAAGCTTTCTTT; cdr3_aa: CSVRTAPNTEAFF
v_call: TRBV4-2; d_call: TRBD1; clone_size: .; j_call: TRBJ1-5; cdr3_nt: TGTGCCAGCAGCCAAGGCCCCCCGACAGGGAGCAATCAGCCCCAGCATTTT; cdr3_aa: CASSQGPPTGSNQPQHF
v_call: TRBV7-2; d_call: .; clone_size: .; j_call: TRBJ1-2; cdr3_nt: TGTGCCAGCAGCCAGGGATCCTTTAACTATGGCTACACCTTC; cdr3_aa: CASSQGSFNYGYTF
v_call: TRBV27; d_call: TRBD2; clone_size: .; j_call: TRBJ2-1; cdr3_nt: TGTGCCAGCAACAGAGATAGCGGGAGAGCTGGACGTCGGGAGCAGTTCTTC; cdr3_aa: CASNRDSGRAGRREQFF
v_call: TRBV4-1; d_call: .; clone_size: few; j_call: TRBJ1-6; cdr3_nt: TGCGCCAGCAGCCACTCTTTGGGCAGGGCGCGCAATTCACCCCTCCACTTT; cdr3_aa: CASSHSLGRARNSPLHF
v_call: TRBV28; d_call: .; clone_size: few; j_call: TRBJ1-2; cdr3_nt: TGTGCCAGCAGTTTGCGGGCCCATGGCTACACCTTC; cdr3_aa: CASSLRAHGYTF
v_call: TRBV6-4; d_call: TRBD1; clone_size: once; j_call: TRBJ2-2; cdr3_nt: TGTGCCAGCAGGAAGACAGGGGTTAACACCGGGGAGCTGTTTTTT; cdr3_aa: CASRKTGVNTGELFF
v_call: TRBV5-5; d_call: .; clone_size: .; j_call: TRBJ1-6; cdr3_nt: TGTGCCAGCAGCCCGGGACTGAGCTCCTATAATTCACCCCTCCACTTT; cdr3_aa: CASSPGLSSYNSPLHF
v_call: TRBV28; d_call: TRBD1; clone_size: .; j_call: TRBJ1-1; cdr3_nt: TGTGCCAGCAGTCCTGGACAGGGCAGAGGGACTGAAGCTTTCTTT; cdr3_aa: CASSPGQGRGTEAFF
v_call: TRBV19; d_call: TRBD1; clone_size: .; j_call: TRBJ1-5; cdr3_nt: TGTGCCAGTAGTAAGTTAACGGGACAGGGGCGTCAGCCCCAGCATTTT; cdr3_aa: CASSKLTGQGRQPQHF
v_call: TRBV19; d_call: .; clone_size: .; j_call: TRBJ1-2; cdr3_nt: TGTGCCAGTTACGGATGGATGGGAGGGAACGGCTATAGCTACACCTTC; cdr3_aa: CASYGWMGGNGYSYTF
v_call: TRBV6-2/TRBV6-3; d_call: TRBD1; clone_size: .; j_call: TRBJ1-2; cdr3_nt: TGTGCCAGCAGTCCAACCGGGACAGTTAACTATGGCTACACCTTC; cdr3_aa: CASSPTGTVNYGYTF
v_call: TRBV19; d_call: TRBD2; clone_size: .; j_call: TRBJ2-1; cdr3_nt: TGTGCCAGTAGTCTAGTCAGCGGGGTAAGACCGTTCTTC; cdr3_aa: CASSLVSGVRPFF
v_call: TRBV29-1; d_call: .; clone_size: .; j_call: TRBJ1-2; cdr3_nt: TGCAGCGTTGGGCAGGAATATGGCTACACCTTC; cdr3_aa: CSVGQEYGYTF
v_call: TRBV3-1/TRBV3-2; d_call: TRBD1; clone_size: once; j_call: TRBJ1-1; cdr3_nt: TGTGCCAGCAGCTACACAGGGGACACTGAAGCTTTCTTT; cdr3_aa: CASSYTGDTEAFF
v_call: TRBV11-2; d_call: TRBD1; clone_size: once; j_call: TRBJ1-5; cdr3_nt: TGTGCCAGCAGCTTAGGGACAGGGGGCAGCAATCAGCCCCAGCATTTT; cdr3_aa: CASSLGTGGSNQPQHF
v_call: TRBV19; d_call: .; clone_size: once; j_call: TRBJ1-4; cdr3_nt: TGTGCCAGTAGTCCTCAGGGGATTCGTGAAAAACTGTTTTTT; cdr3_aa: CASSPQGIREKLFF
v_call: TRBV19; d_call: .; clone_size: .; j_call: TRBJ1-5; cdr3_nt: TGTGCCAGTAACAGGGATAGCAATCAGCCCCAGCATTTT; cdr3_aa: CASNRDSNQPQHF
v_call: TRBV29-1; d_call: TRBD1; clone_size: .; j_call: TRBJ1-1; cdr3_nt: TGCAGCGTGTACTCGGACGGGACAGGGGGCGCGGGGAGGACTGAAGCTTTCTTT; cdr3_aa: CSVYSDGTGGAGRTEAFF
v_call: TRBV6-5; d_call: .; clone_size: few; j_call: TRBJ2-1; cdr3_nt: TGTGCCAGCAGTTACTCGAGGGAGCCCTACAATGAGCAGTTCTTC; cdr3_aa: CASSYSREPYNEQFF
v_call: TRBV29-1; d_call: TRBD1; clone_size: .; j_call: TRBJ2-5; cdr3_nt: TGCAGCTCCCTAGGACAGGGTCGAGAGACCCAGTACTTC; cdr3_aa: CSSLGQGRETQYF
v_call: TRBV5-6; d_call: .; clone_size: .; j_call: TRBJ1-2; cdr3_nt: TGTGCCAGCAGCTTGGTTTCAGGGAACGAGGCCTATGGCTACACCTTC; cdr3_aa: CASSLVSGNEAYGYTF
v_call: TRBV19; d_call: TRBD1; clone_size: .; j_call: TRBJ2-2; cdr3_nt: TGTGCCAGTAGTGCCCGGGACAGGGACACCGGGGAGCTGTTTTTT; cdr3_aa: CASSARDRDTGELFF
v_call: TRBV7-9; d_call: .; clone_size: .; j_call: TRBJ2-1; cdr3_nt: TGTGCCTGCAGCTTAGACAGAACGAATGAGCAGTTCTTC; cdr3_aa: CACSLDRTNEQFF
v_call: TRBV29-1; d_call: .; clone_size: .; j_call: TRBJ1-1; cdr3_nt: TGCAGCGTCGCTGGACAGAAGAACACTGAAGCTTTCTTT; cdr3_aa: CSVAGQKNTEAFF
v_call: TRBV14; d_call: .; clone_size: .; j_call: TRBJ1-3; cdr3_nt: TGTGCCAGCAGCCAAGGGACACACTCTGGAAACACCATATATTTT; cdr3_aa: CASSQGTHSGNTIYF
v_call: TRBV9; d_call: .; clone_size: .; j_call: TRBJ2-1; cdr3_nt: TGTGCCAGCAGCGTAGAGGGGGGGCCTATCGGCAATGAGCAGTTCTTC; cdr3_aa: CASSVEGGPIGNEQFF
v_call: TRBV5-8; d_call: TRBD2; clone_size: .; j_call: TRBJ2-5; cdr3_nt: TGTGCCAGCAGCTTCCGGGGGGAGGTCAGGCAAGAGACCCAGTACTTC; cdr3_aa: CASSFRGEVRQETQYF
v_call: TRBV28; d_call: TRBD2; clone_size: .; j_call: TRBJ2-7; cdr3_nt: TGTGCCAGCAGTTTGGGGGGGGGAACCTACGAGCAGTACTTC; cdr3_aa: CASSLGGGTYEQYF
v_call: TRBV2; d_call: .; clone_size: .; j_call: TRBJ1-1; cdr3_nt: TGTGCCAGCAGCCCAGAAGTGAACACTGAAGCTTTCTTT; cdr3_aa: CASSPEVNTEAFF
v_call: TRBV6-5; d_call: TRBD2; clone_size: .; j_call: TRBJ2-3; cdr3_nt: TGTGCCAGCAGTTACTCGACTAGCGGGAGGGATACGCAGTATTTT; cdr3_aa: CASSYSTSGRDTQYF
v_call: TRBV28; d_call: .; clone_size: .; j_call: TRBJ2-7; cdr3_nt: TGTGCCAGCAGTATAAACAGGGACGAGCAGTACTTC; cdr3_aa: CASSINRDEQYF
v_call: TRBV7-9; d_call: .; clone_size: .; j_call: TRBJ1-5; cdr3_nt: TGTGCCAGCAGCTTCCCTAGTCAGCCCCAGCATTTT; cdr3_aa: CASSFPSQPQHF
v_call: TRBV30; d_call: TRBD1; clone_size: .; j_call: TRBJ1-4; cdr3_nt: TGTGCCTGGAGCCCAGGGGGCCCTAATGAAAAACTGTTTTTT; cdr3_aa: CAWSPGGPNEKLFF